This TCR beta chain was captured by sequencing in a study of blood T cells in healthy people across ages. Each donor had approximately 10 milliliters of peripheral blood drawn. General observations from the study: Across samples, TCR beta diversity tracked strongly with naive T cell percentage. Measured against age, TCR beta diversity per million T cells decreased in a roughly linear manner.

This clonotype turned up a few times. The antigen remains undetermined. A second PCR, run for 7 to 11 cycles, used a sample-barcoded 5' primer plus a J-beta primer mix. TCRdb re-analysed the 5' RACE reads in MiXCR, keeping a single row per CDR3 protein. The top ten clones hold about 11% of a sample with about 1.6 million distinct CDR3 sequences, about 35% of them seen once. Germline CDR1 ENHRY, CDR2 SYGVKD. CDR3 length: 16 amino acids. V lost 6 bases to trimming and J lost 2 bases; unmatched junction nucleotides: 7. The material sequenced was blood. This TCR was sampled from a woman aged 25 to 39 in good health. This rearrangement joins TRBV10-3 to TRBJ2-3; 11 positions agree with TRBD2. In DNA, the CDR3 is TGTGCCATCAGACCTACTAGCGGGGGCCTCACAGATACGCAGTATTTT. As protein: CAIRPTSGGLTDTQYF.